This TCR beta chain originates from a study of T cells in Graves' hyperthyroidism and ophthalmopathy. Whole-study findings and limits: In blood, most of the thyroid clonotypes expanded above 0.001 were also present.

Used for diagnoses were clinical symptoms, serum thyroxine and TRAb, thyroid ultrasound and orbital computed tomography. It was over 9.5 ml of fresh peripheral blood that supplied the PBMCs. This clonotype was seen at least ten times. What it binds is not known. The CDR3 is made up of 14 amino acids. Trimming took 3 bases from V and 2 from J, leaving 9 bases between them. Per the germline V gene, CDR1 is MDHEN and CDR2 is SYDVKM. Authors of the study amplified TCR beta CDR3 regions from RNA transcripts. TCR CDR3 regions were first amplified by RT-PCR with HTBI primers. MiXCR, applied by TCRdb to the multiplex PCR reads, yields one record per CDR3 protein. The sample lists some 360,000 distinct CDR3 sequences, over 15% seen once, with roughly a sixth in the top ten.

The sample consisted of blood. The chain combines TRBV28 with TRBJ2-3, with D uncertain. The TCR was taken from a woman between 40 and 55 years old with Graves' ophthalmopathy. The CDR3 is CASSFDTFTDTQYF. CDR3 in DNA: TGTGCCAGCAGTTTCGACACCTTCACAGATACGCAGTATTTT.